These 22 T cell receptor beta chains were all obtained from the same sample, sequenced in a study of T cells in localized non-small cell lung cancer. Profiled with immunoSEQ multiplex PCR; TCRdb holds only in-frame clones, not every one. The sample carries roughly 30,000 clones, about 88% recorded once. This specimen consisted of peripheral blood, obtained before any cancer treatment. The receptors originated from a female donor older than 55 with stage III squamous cell lung carcinoma.

The rearrangement joins TRBV14 to TRBJ1-1; no clear D. CDR1 and CDR2 (germline): SGHDN, FVKESK. With 3 bases removed from V and 2 bases from J, the gap between germline ends came to 7 bases. The CDR3 contains 13 residues. In DNA, the CDR3 is TGTGCCAGCAGCCAGGCAGTCAACACTGAAGCTTTCTTT. Encoded protein: CASSQAVNTEAFF.

The chain combines TRBV27 with TRBJ1-1; 12 nucleotides match TRBD1. Germline values: CDR1 MNHEY, CDR2 SMNVEV (reference sequence). Unmatched junction bases numbered 10, after V lost 3 bases and J lost 2 bases. The CDR3 is 18 residues long. CDR3 nucleotide sequence: TGTGCCAGCAGTTTCCCCAACGGGGACAGGGGGCATAACACTGAAGCTTTCTTT. It codes for CASSFPNGDRGHNTEAFF.

The V and J genes are TRBV4-3 and TRBJ2-2; TRBD1 aligns across 8 bases. Trimming took 0 bases from V and 0 from J; bases not matched to a gene: 9. The germline V gene encodes CDR1 LGHNA and CDR2 YSLEER. This CDR3 comprises 19 residues. CDR3 region: CASSQEGLPGQANTGELFF. CDR3 DNA: TGCGCCAGCAGCCAAGAGGGCCTCCCGGGACAGGCGAACACCGGGGAGCTGTTTTTT.

The chain joins TRBV7-9 to TRBJ1-1, with D uncertain. Germline CDR1 is SEHNR and CDR2 is FQNEAQ (reference sequence). This CDR3 comprises 14 residues. V shed 5 bases and J shed 0 bases, with 10 bases lying between them. The DNA of the CDR3 is TGTGCCAGCAGCCCTGGCTCGGTGAACACTGAAGCTTTCTTT. It is translated as CASSPGSVNTEAFF.

The chain carries TRBV10-3 and TRBJ1-4; D remains unclear. Germline V gene sequence: CDR1 ENHRY, CDR2 SYGVKD. V was trimmed by 2 bases and J by 17 bases, leaving 18 bases between them. This CDR3 has 13 amino acids. The CDR3 is CAISEAFMVRDFF. CDR3 nucleotides: TGTGCCATCAGTGAGGCGTTCATGGTTCGGGATTTTTTT.

The chain combines TRBV9 with TRBJ2-1; TRBD1 matches 10 bases. Germline-derived CDR1 and CDR2 are SGDLS and YYNGEE. The length of the CDR3 is 18 residues. J lost 0 bases, V lost 0 bases, and 6 bases had no gene match. The CDR3, as DNA: TGTGCCAGCAGCGTAGCGGGACAGGGGCCTAACTCCTACAATGAGCAGTTCTTC. The encoded protein is CASSVAGQGPNSYNEQFF.

The V gene is TRBV23-1, the J gene TRBJ2-2, with TRBD1 matching over 10 bases. TRBV23-1 is designated an ORF whose function remains uncertain. V was clipped by 5 bases and J by 5 bases; unmatched bases: 5. CDR3 length: 15 amino acids. CDR3 residues: CASSDRGRGTGELFF. CDR3 nucleotides: TGCGCCAGCAGTGACAGGGGGCGCGGTACCGGGGAGCTGTTTTTT.

The CDR3 coding sequence is TGTGCCAGCAGCGGGGGCGTAGAGGTTTACGAGCAGTACTTC. This translates into CASSGGVEVYEQYF. V gene TRBV6-1 combines with J gene TRBJ2-7; D assignment may be TRBD1 or TRBD2 (6 bases each). The CDR3 sequence is 14 residues long. The V and J ends lost 6 bases and 4 bases respectively, with 16 bases between them. Germline V gene data show CDR1 as MNHNS and CDR2 as SASEGT.

The chain links TRBV30 to TRBJ2-7; no definite D call. Per germline, CDR1 GTSNPN and CDR2 SVGIG (reference sequence). The CDR3 covers 12 residues. Trimming stripped 2 bases from V and 7 bases from J, with 12 bases between. CDR3 nucleotide sequence: TGTGCCTGGAGTTCCCTTCTGGGGGAGCAGTACTTC. Encoded protein: CAWSSLLGEQYF.

J is TRBJ2-3 and V is TRBV7-3; TRBD2 matches 12 bases. The CDR3 is 14 amino acids. Germline CDR1 and CDR2: SGHTA and FQGTGA. After removal of 5 bases from V and 6 bases from J, the junction contained 3 bases not matched to a gene. The CDR3 is CASSPGTSGDTQYF. The CDR3 nucleotides are TGTGCCAGCAGCCCCGGGACTAGCGGGGATACGCAGTATTTT.

The chain combines TRBV2 with TRBJ2-3, with 11 bases matching TRBD2. The V and J ends lost 9 bases and 5 bases, in that order; junction bases with no gene match: 7. Germline CDR1 is SNHLY and CDR2 is FYNNEI. This CDR3 is built from 14 residues. This chain's CDR3 is CASLSGGAGDTQYF. The CDR3 bases are TGTGCCAGTCTTAGCGGGGGGGCCGGAGATACGCAGTATTTT.

This clone was observed once. The chain has TRBV7-6 and TRBJ2-5; the D gene is possibly TRBD2 (7 bases). The CDR3 is made up of 15 amino acids. V was shortened by 2 bases and J by 1 base, with 11 bases between the two germline ends. The germline V gene has CDR1 SGHVS and CDR2 FNYEAQ. The chain's CDR3 is CASSLYGGPQETQYF. The DNA for the CDR3 is TGTGCCAGCAGCTTATACGGGGGGCCCCAAGAGACCCAGTACTTC.

The CDR3 nucleotides are TGTGCCAGCAGCATTCAGGCTTCGGGGAACATTCAGTACTTC. This sequence encodes CASSIQASGNIQYF. This chain joins TRBV5-5 and TRBJ2-4, with a possible D match to TRBD2 (5 bases). CDR1 SGHKS and CDR2 YYEKEE come from the germline V gene (reference sequence). V was cut by 4 bases and J by 7 bases, with 15 bases left in between. The CDR3 spans 14 residues.

This chain uses TRBV7-9 with TRBJ1-2; weak D call: TRBD1 (5 bases). V was clipped by 1 base and J by 8 bases, with 20 bases between them. CDR3 length equals 16 residues. Germline lookup yields CDR1 SEHNR and CDR2 FQNEAQ (reference sequence). The CDR3 DNA reads TGTGCCAGCAGCTTAGGTGTTCAGGGCCTCTGGGGGGGCTACACCTTC. It codes for CASSLGVQGLWGGYTF.

CDR3 residues: CASSVDLSSETQYF. As DNA, the CDR3 is TGTGCCAGCAGCGTAGACCTCTCTTCGGAGACCCAGTACTTC. The J gene is TRBJ2-5, the V gene TRBV9, with D unresolved. The CDR3 covers 14 residues. Germline CDR1 and CDR2: SGDLS and YYNGEE. The ends were cut back, 0 bases at V and 5 bases at J, with 11 bases in the middle.

The chain carries TRBV27 and TRBJ1-5, with a possible D match to TRBD1 (6 bases). This CDR3 comprises 13 residues. The V gene lost 4 bases and the J gene lost 6 bases, with 10 bases spanning the gap. In germline, CDR1 is MNHEY, CDR2 SMNVEV (reference sequence). The CDR3 spells CASSWGAAQPQHF. CDR3 coding DNA: TGTGCCAGCAGTTGGGGGGCAGCTCAGCCCCAGCATTTT.

The genes are TRBV9 and TRBJ2-7, with TRBD2 as a possible D gene (6 bases). Germline loops: CDR1 SGDLS, CDR2 YYNGEE. With 0 bases removed from V and 3 bases from J, the gap between germline ends came to 16 bases. The CDR3 loop spans 16 amino acids. The CDR3 bases are TGTGCCAGCAGCGTAGGGTTGGAGGGGAGTGACTACGAGCAGTACTTC. Translated: CASSVGLEGSDYEQYF. The whole variable domain, filled in from reference TRBV9 and TRBJ2-7, reads DSGVTQTPKHLITATGQRVTLRCSPRSGDLSVYWYQQSLDQGLQFLIQYYNGEERAKGNILERFSAQQFPDLHSELNLSSLELGDSALYFCASSVGLEGSDYEQYFGPGTRLTVT.

The J gene is TRBJ1-2, the V gene TRBV28; a weak D match, TRBD1 (5 bases). CDR1 and CDR2 from the germline V gene are MDHEN and SYDVKM. Trimming took off 7 bases at V and 4 bases at J, with 19 bases between the two ends. The CDR3 sequence is 15 residues long. The CDR3 loop is CASMVGVPTSYGYTF. CDR3 DNA: TGTGCCAGCATGGTAGGGGTTCCCACCTCCTATGGCTACACCTTC.

Comments on this clone: Other DNA sequences in this specimen translate into the identical CDR3. The chain carries TRBV15 and TRBJ2-3; perhaps TRBD2 as D (5 bases). The CDR3 runs to 14 residues. The V gene's germline CDR1 is LNHNV and CDR2 YYDKDF (reference sequence). V shed 3 bases and J shed 1 base, with 8 bases lying between them. The CDR3 coding sequence is TGTGCCACCAGCAGTTTGGGAGGCACAGATACGCAGTATTTT. Encoded protein: CATSSLGGTDTQYF.

This rearrangement joins TRBV5-5 to TRBJ1-6, with D possibly being TRBD1 (6 bases). This CDR3 is built from 17 residues. V was trimmed by 0 bases and J by 1 base, leaving 11 bases between them. The germline CDR1 and CDR2 sequences are SGHKS and YYEKEE (reference sequence). CDR3 nucleotide sequence: TGTGCCAGCAGCTTGGGAGGGAGGGGGTCCTATAATTCACCCCTCCACTTT. Encoded protein: CASSLGGRGSYNSPLHF.

The CDR3 region is CASSLSVAGGGNEQYF. The CDR3 DNA reads TGTGCCAGCAGTTTATCGGTGGCAGGGGGCGGGAACGAGCAGTACTTC. The chain uses TRBV27 and TRBJ2-7; the match to TRBD1 covers 8 bases. The CDR3 spans 16 residues. The V gene end was trimmed by 0 bases and the J gene end by 5 bases; junction bases not matched to a gene: 9. The germline V gene has CDR1 MNHEY and CDR2 SMNVEV (reference sequence).

This chain links TRBV28 with TRBJ1-4, with D perhaps TRBD1 (5 bases). Germline V lookup: CDR1 MDHEN, CDR2 SYDVKM. The V end lost 2 bases, the J end lost 13 bases, and 17 bases lay between the germline ends. This CDR3 is built from 14 residues. The chain's CDR3 is CASSLTGPAVGLFF. CDR3 bases: TGTGCCAGCAGTTTAACAGGACCCGCTGTGGGACTGTTTTTT.